This T cell receptor (beta chain) originates from a study of CD8 T cells in ankylosing spondylitis. Study-level results: Some of the motif variants had earlier been found in reactive arthritis patients' fluid and blood. In peripheral blood, disease-linked CD8+ clones occurred at relatively low frequencies. A TCR beta motif of about 8 highly homologous variants appeared characteristic of ankylosing spondylitis blood. Matched synovial fluid from ankylosing spondylitis patients was reported to be enriched for disease-linked clones.

Points on this clonotype: Its antigen remains unidentified.

The CDR3 is 17 residues long. Looked up from germline, CDR1 is MNHEY and CDR2 is SMNVEV (reference sequence). The ends were cut back, 3 bases at V and 0 bases at J, with 17 bases in the middle. Quantitative 5'-RACE with molecular barcodes generated TCR beta libraries. One entry per CDR3 protein results from TCRdb running MiXCR on the 5' RACE reads. The top ten hold roughly 30% of the sample, which has 100,000 to 150,000 distinct CDR3 sequences, under 20% seen once. The source material was blood, either unsorted or a sorted T cell fraction (not recorded which). The V call is TRBV27, the J call TRBJ2-5, with D perhaps matching TRBD2 (5 bases). This receptor was identified in a male donor with ankylosing spondylitis. CDR3: CASSFSPTTRDQETQYF. In DNA, the CDR3 is TGTGCCAGCAGTTTTTCCCCCACTACTAGAGACCAAGAGACCCAGTACTTC.